A single sample gave rise to the 10 T cell receptor beta chains below, sequenced in a study of beta chain features in type 1 diabetes. Expressed TCRB transcripts got sequenced, as all isolated RNA was reverse transcribed. The assay was immunoSEQ multiplex PCR, and TCRdb's table has in-frame clones only and misses some. The sample yields hundreds of thousands of clones, around 28% seen once. What was sequenced was naive CD4+ T cells from blood. The receptors originated from a man aged 18 to 30 in good health.

Points on this clone: The same CDR3 also results from other DNA sequences found in this sample. This chain connects TRBV7-2 to TRBJ1-1; tentative D call: TRBD1 (6 bases). Germline V CDR1 and CDR2: SGHTA, FQGNSA. This CDR3 comprises 14 residues. The V and J ends lost 3 bases and 1 base respectively, with 9 bases between them. CDR3 coding DNA: TGTGCCAGCAGCTTGGTAGGGGGGAACACTGAAGCTTTCTTT. As protein: CASSLVGGNTEAFF.

J is TRBJ2-3 and V is TRBV11-2; D is unresolved. Germline-derived CDR1 and CDR2 are SGHAT and FQNNGV. The ends were cut back, 0 bases at V and 1 base at J, with 5 bases in the middle. This CDR3 has 14 amino acids. The DNA of the CDR3 is TGTGCCAGCAGCTTAGATCAACGCACAGATACGCAGTATTTT. Its translation is CASSLDQRTDTQYF.

The chain combines TRBV19 with TRBJ2-4, with D possibly matching TRBD1 (6 bases). The CDR3 is 14 amino acids. Trimming removed 4 bases from V and 2 bases from J, with 9 bases in between. Germline V gene data show CDR1 as LNHDA and CDR2 as SQIVND (reference sequence). The CDR3 sequence: CASSRQGTKNIQYF. For the CDR3, the DNA is TGTGCCAGTAGTAGGCAGGGGACCAAAAACATTCAGTACTTC.

This clone was observed a few times. The CDR3 DNA is TGTGCCAGCAGCCGAAGAGGGACAGGGGGTTTTAGCTACGAGCAGTACTTC. Translated, it gives CASSRRGTGGFSYEQYF. J is TRBJ2-7 and V is TRBV7-2, with 11 nucleotides matching TRBD1. The CDR3 loop spans 17 amino acids. Looked up from germline, CDR1 is SGHTA and CDR2 is FQGNSA. With V trimmed by 5 bases and J by 3 bases, 12 bases remained unmatched.

This clone was found a few times. The J gene is TRBJ1-2, the V gene TRBV29-1; D is ambiguous. The CDR3 is 12 residues long. V lost 6 bases to trimming and J lost 6 bases, with 14 bases between them. The germline CDR1 and CDR2 sequences are SQVTM and ANQGSEA. DNA of the CDR3: TGCAGCGTCCGATCGGGGTGGCATGGCTACACCTTC. Protein: CSVRSGWHGYTF.

This chain links TRBV6-6 with TRBJ2-3, with 7 bases identical to TRBD2. Trimming at V came to 7 bases and at J to 2 bases, leaving 12 bases not matched to a gene. CDR1 and CDR2 (germline): MNHNY, SVGAGI (reference sequence). The CDR3 has 16 amino acids. This CDR3 reads CASTSGVAGLTDTQYF. CDR3 coding DNA: TGTGCCAGCACCTCTGGGGTAGCGGGCCTCACAGATACGCAGTATTTT.

V gene TRBV10-3 combines with J gene TRBJ2-7, with 7 positions matching TRBD1. Germline V gene sequence: CDR1 ENHRY, CDR2 SYGVKD. This CDR3 has 14 amino acids. The J segment lost 4 bases and the V segment lost 6 bases, leaving 9 bases of the junction unmatched. Here the CDR3 DNA reads TGTGCCATCAGGCCGGGACAGCTTACTTACGAGCAGTACTTC. Translation: CAIRPGQLTYEQYF.

This clone was found a few times. This rearrangement joins TRBV2 to TRBJ2-6; D unresolved. Germline V gene sequence: CDR1 SNHLY, CDR2 FYNNEI. This CDR3 has 13 residues. The V gene lost 3 bases and the J gene lost 4 bases, with 4 bases spanning the gap. This CDR3 is CASSEYGANVLTF. The CDR3 DNA is TGTGCCAGCAGTGAGTACGGGGCCAACGTCCTGACTTTC.

CDR3 nucleotides: TGCGCCAGCAGCCAGTACCACGGGTATAGCAACGAGCAGTACTTC. As protein: CASSQYHGYSNEQYF. The rearrangement uses TRBV4-1 and TRBJ2-7; no definite D call. Per the germline V gene, CDR1 is MGHRA and CDR2 is YSYEKL. The V end was cut by 3 bases, the J end by 5 bases, with 17 bases between. CDR3 length equals 15 residues.

This clone was seen more than once but under ten times. V gene TRBV4-2 combines with J gene TRBJ2-7, with TRBD2 identical over 8 bases. Trimming took 0 bases from V and 3 from J; bases not matched to a gene: 4. The germline V gene has CDR1 LGHNA and CDR2 YNFKEQ. CDR3 size: 15 residues. CDR3 amino acids: CASSQELAEFYEQYF. The CDR3 coding sequence is TGTGCCAGCAGCCAAGAACTAGCGGAGTTCTACGAGCAGTACTTC.